This record covers a single TCR beta chain. This sample is part of a study of cytomegalovirus exposure and HLA in healthy donors. This CDR3 contains 15 residues. In germline, CDR1 is SGHRS, CDR2 YFSETQ. The V end lost 0 bases, the J end lost 8 bases, and 17 bases lay between the germline ends. The PCR contained 60 Vbeta and 13 Jbeta primers. The data were produced by immunoSEQ multiplex PCR, yet TCRdb's version contains in-frame clones alone and is incomplete. The sample has 200,000 or so clones; about 80% are singletons. This clonotype was obtained from a woman under 30 in good health and CMV-seropositive. The chain combines TRBV5-1 with TRBJ1-2, with D perhaps matching TRBD1 (6 bases). Material for sequencing was PBMCs. The CDR3 here is CASSLADASGVGYTF. CDR3 sequence (DNA): TGCGCCAGCAGCTTGGCCGATGCGTCAGGGGTCGGCTACACCTTC.